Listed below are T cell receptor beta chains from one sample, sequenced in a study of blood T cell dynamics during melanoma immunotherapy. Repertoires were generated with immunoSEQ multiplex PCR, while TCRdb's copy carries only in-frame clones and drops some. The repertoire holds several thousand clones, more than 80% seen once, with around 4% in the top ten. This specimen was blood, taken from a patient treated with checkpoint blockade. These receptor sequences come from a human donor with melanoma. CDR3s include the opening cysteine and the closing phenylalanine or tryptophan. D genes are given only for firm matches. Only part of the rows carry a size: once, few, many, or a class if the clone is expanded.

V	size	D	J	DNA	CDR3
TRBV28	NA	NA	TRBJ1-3	TGTGCCAGCAGTCCGGGGCACGGGAGGGGAAACACCATATATTTT	CASSPGHGRGNTIYF
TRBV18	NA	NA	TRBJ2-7	TGTGCCAGCTCACCCCTGGGGGGATTCTACGAGCAGTACTTC	CASSPLGGFYEQYF
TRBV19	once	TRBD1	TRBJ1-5	TGTGCCAGTAGTATTGAGAAGACAGGGGGCCTTGGCAATCAGCCCCAGCATTTT	CASSIEKTGGLGNQPQHF
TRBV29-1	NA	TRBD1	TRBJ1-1	TGCAGCGTTTCCACAGGGGTTACTGAAGCTTTCTTT	CSVSTGVTEAFF
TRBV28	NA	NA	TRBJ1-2	TGTGCCAGCAGGACCTCGGAGGGCTACACCTTC	CASRTSEGYTF
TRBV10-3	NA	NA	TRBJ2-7	TGTGCCATCCCCCCCGGACCAGGGGCCTACGAGCAGTACTTC	CAIPPGPGAYEQYF
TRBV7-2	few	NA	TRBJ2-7	TGTGCCAGCAGCTTAGAACCCCTCCCTCACTACGAGCAGTACTTC	CASSLEPLPHYEQYF
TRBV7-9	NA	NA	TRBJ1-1	TGTGCCAGCAGCCCGGGGACCGAACCGTACACTGAAGCTTTCTTT	CASSPGTEPYTEAFF
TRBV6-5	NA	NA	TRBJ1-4	TGTGCCAGCAGTTACTCCTGGAACGCGGAAAAACTGTTTTTT	CASSYSWNAEKLFF
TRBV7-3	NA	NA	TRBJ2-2	TGTGCCAGCAGCCCCACGAGCCTTAGCGGCGGGGAGCTGTTTTTT	CASSPTSLSGGELFF
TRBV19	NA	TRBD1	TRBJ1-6	TGTGCCAGTAGTCAAACAGGGGGCAGGAGCTCACCCCTCCACTTT	CASSQTGGRSSPLHF
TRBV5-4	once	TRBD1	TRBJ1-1	TGTGCCAGCAGGGGACAGGCTAGCACTGAAGCTTTCTTT	CASRGQASTEAFF
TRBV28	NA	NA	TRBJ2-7	TGTGCCTGTCGACTCAGCGACTCCTACGAGCAGTACTTC	CACRLSDSYEQYF
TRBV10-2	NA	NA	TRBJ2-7	TGCGCCAGCAGCCTCCAGGGCTACGAGCAGTACTTC	CASSLQGYEQYF
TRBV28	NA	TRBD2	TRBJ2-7	TGTGCCAGCAGTCTAGACGGCGGGAGGACCTACGAGCAGTACTTC	CASSLDGGRTYEQYF
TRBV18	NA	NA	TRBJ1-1	TGTGCCAGCTCATTCGACAGGAGGACTGAAGCTTTCTTT	CASSFDRRTEAFF
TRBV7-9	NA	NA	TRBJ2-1	TGTGCCAGCAGCCCCCGCCCCCTCGGGCAGTTCTTC	CASSPRPLGQFF
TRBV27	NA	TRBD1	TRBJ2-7	TGTGCCAGCAGTGAAACGACAGGGCGAGAGCAGTACTTC	CASSETTGREQYF
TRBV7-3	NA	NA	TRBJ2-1	TGTGCCAGCAGCTTAACAGCGGGCTCCTACAATGAGCAGTTCTTC	CASSLTAGSYNEQFF
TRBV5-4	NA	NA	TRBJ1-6	TGTGCCAGCAGTACCGGACGGGCAACCTATAATTCACCCCTCCACTTT	CASSTGRATYNSPLHF
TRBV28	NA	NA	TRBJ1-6	TGTGCCAGCACCCGGGACAACAATTCACCCCTCCACTTT	CASTRDNNSPLHF
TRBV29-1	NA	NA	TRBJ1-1	TGCAGCGGACGCGGGCCGGGCACTGAAGCTTTCTTT	CSGRGPGTEAFF
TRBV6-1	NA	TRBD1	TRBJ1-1	TGTGCCAGCAGTTTCCCGGGACAGGGCCAACTTGAAGCTTTCTTT	CASSFPGQGQLEAFF
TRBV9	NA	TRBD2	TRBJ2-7	TGTGCCAGCAGCGTAGAGGCTAGCGGGAGTGGCGAGCAGTACTTC	CASSVEASGSGEQYF
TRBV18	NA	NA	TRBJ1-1	TGTGCCAGCTCACCTCTGACAGAGGGCACTGAAGCTTTCTTT	CASSPLTEGTEAFF
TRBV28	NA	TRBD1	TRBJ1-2	TGTGCCAGCAGCACGGACAGGGGCTATGGCTACACCTTC	CASSTDRGYGYTF
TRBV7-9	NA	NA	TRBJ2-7	TGTGCCAGCCAAACGGCATCGGGCGAGCAGTACTTC	CASQTASGEQYF
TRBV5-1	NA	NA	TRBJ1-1	TGCGCCAGCAGCTTGGACGGAAGGGACACTGAAGCTTTCTTT	CASSLDGRDTEAFF
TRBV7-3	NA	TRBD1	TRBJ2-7	TGTGCCAGCAGCCCTAGTGGGACAGGGCTCTACGAGCAGTACTTC	CASSPSGTGLYEQYF
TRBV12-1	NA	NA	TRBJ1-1	TGTGCCAGCAGCCTCTCCCACGGGACATTGAACACTGAAGCTTTCTTT	CASSLSHGTLNTEAFF
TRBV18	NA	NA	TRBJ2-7	TGTGCCAGCTCACCTTTCAACGGCAGCTCCTACGAGCAGTACTTC	CASSPFNGSSYEQYF
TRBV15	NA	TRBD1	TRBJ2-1	TGTGCCACCAGCCACCGACAGGGCTCCTACAATGAGCAGTTCTTC	CATSHRQGSYNEQFF
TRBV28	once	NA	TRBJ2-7	TGTGCCAGCAGTTTAGACAGTGTCTCCTACGAGCAGTACTTC	CASSLDSVSYEQYF
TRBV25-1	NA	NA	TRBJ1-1	TGTGCCAGCAGTGAAAGGAGGGGTGGTGACACTGAAGCTTTCTTT	CASSERRGGDTEAFF
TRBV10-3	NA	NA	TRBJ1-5	TGTGCCATCAGTGAGGCCACACAGGGCCAACAGCCCCAGCATTTT	CAISEATQGQQPQHF
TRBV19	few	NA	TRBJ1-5	TGTGCCAGTAGTATAGCCAGATCGGATCAGCCCCAGCATTTT	CASSIARSDQPQHF
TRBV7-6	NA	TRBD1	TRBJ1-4	TGTGCCAGCAGGGCGACAGGGGCAACTAATGAAAAACTGTTTTTT	CASRATGATNEKLFF
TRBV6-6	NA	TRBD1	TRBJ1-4	TGTGCCAGCATCAAGACCGGGACAGGGGATGAAAAACTGTTTTTT	CASIKTGTGDEKLFF
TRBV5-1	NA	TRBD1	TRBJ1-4	TGCGCCAGCAGCTTGGCCGGGACAGCAAATAATGAAAAACTGTTTTTT	CASSLAGTANNEKLFF
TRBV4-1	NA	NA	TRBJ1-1	TGCGCCAGCAGCATGGTGAACACTGAAGCTTTCTTT	CASSMVNTEAFF
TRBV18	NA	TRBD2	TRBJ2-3	TGTGCCAGCTCACGTCTAGCGGGTCGGGCCACAGATACGCAGTATTTT	CASSRLAGRATDTQYF
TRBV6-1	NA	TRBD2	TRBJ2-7	TGTGCCAGCAGTCCCGGGGGGGGGCACTCCTACGAGCAGTACTTC	CASSPGGGHSYEQYF
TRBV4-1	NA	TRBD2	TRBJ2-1	TGCGCCAGCAGCCAAGATATGGGACTAGCGGTCTACAATGAGCAGTTCTTC	CASSQDMGLAVYNEQFF
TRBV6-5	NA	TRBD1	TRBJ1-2	TGTGCCAGCAGTTACCGACAGGGGGGCTACACCTTC	CASSYRQGGYTF
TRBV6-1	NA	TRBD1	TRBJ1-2	TGTGCCAGCAGTGGCTTTAGGACAGGGGGCGGCTATGGCTACACCTTC	CASSGFRTGGGYGYTF
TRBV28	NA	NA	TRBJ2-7	TGTGCCAGCAATTCGGGTCTAAACTACGAGCAGTACTTC	CASNSGLNYEQYF
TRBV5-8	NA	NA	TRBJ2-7	TGTGCCAGCAGCTTGAATAGCTACGAGCAGTACTTC	CASSLNSYEQYF
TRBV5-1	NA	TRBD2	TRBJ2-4	TGCGCCAGCAGCTCTCGGCGGGGGATATTAAAAAACATTCAGTACTTC	CASSSRRGILKNIQYF
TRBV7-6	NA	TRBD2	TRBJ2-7	TGTGCCAGCACCGCTCGGGCGGGAGATTACGAGCAGTACTTC	CASTARAGDYEQYF
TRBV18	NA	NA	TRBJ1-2	TGTGCCAGCTCACAGACAGAGGTGGGGAGCTATGGCTACACCTTC	CASSQTEVGSYGYTF
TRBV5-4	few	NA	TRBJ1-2	TGTGCCAGCAGCTTCACGGACAGTCCCTCTGGCTACACCTTC	CASSFTDSPSGYTF
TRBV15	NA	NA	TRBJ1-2	TGTGCCACCCGGGGAGGGGGAGATCCCTATGGCTACACCTTC	CATRGGGDPYGYTF
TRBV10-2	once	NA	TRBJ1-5	TGCGCCAGCAGCGACAGCCGCAATCAGCCCCAGCATTTT	CASSDSRNQPQHF
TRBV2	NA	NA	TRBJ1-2	TGTGCCAGCAGTGAAGTCGGCTCTATTACTAACTATGGCTACACCTTC	CASSEVGSITNYGYTF